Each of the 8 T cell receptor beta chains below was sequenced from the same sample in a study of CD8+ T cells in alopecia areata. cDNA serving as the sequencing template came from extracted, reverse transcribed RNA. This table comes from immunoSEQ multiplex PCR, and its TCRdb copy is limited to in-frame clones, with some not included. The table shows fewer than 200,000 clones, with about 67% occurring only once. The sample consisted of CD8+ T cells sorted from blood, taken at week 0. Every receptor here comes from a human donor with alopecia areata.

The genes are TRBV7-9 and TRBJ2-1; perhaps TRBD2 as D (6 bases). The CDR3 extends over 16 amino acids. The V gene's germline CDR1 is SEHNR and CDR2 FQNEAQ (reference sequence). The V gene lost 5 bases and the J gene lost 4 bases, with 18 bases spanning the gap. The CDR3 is CASSDTAGKTYNEQFF. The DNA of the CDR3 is TGTGCCAGCAGCGATACGGCGGGGAAAACTTACAATGAGCAGTTCTTC. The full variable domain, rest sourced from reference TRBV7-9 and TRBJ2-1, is DTGVSQNPRHKITKRGQNVTFRCDPISEHNRLYWYRQTLGQGPEFLTYFQNEAQLEKSRLLSDRFSAERPKGSFSTLEIQRTEQGDSAMYLCASSDTAGKTYNEQFFGPGTRLTVL.

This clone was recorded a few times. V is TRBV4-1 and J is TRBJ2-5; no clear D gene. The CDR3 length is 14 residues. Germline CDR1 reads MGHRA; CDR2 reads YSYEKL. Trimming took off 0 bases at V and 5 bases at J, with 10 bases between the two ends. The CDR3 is CASSQDSVVETQYF. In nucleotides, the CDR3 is TGCGCCAGCAGCCAAGATAGTGTGGTTGAGACCCAGTACTTC.

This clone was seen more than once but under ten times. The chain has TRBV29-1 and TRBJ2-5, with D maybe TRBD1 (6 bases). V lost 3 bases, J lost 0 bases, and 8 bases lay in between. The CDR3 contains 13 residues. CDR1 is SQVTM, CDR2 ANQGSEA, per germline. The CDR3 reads CSVEGAYQETQYF. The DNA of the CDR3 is TGCAGCGTTGAGGGGGCGTACCAAGAGACCCAGTACTTC.

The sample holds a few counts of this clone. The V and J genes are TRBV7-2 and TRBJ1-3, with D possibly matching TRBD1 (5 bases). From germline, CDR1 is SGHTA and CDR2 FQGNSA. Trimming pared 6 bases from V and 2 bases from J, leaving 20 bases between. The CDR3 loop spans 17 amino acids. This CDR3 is CASRRGEGDLPGNTIYF. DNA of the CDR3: TGTGCCAGCAGGAGGGGTGAAGGGGACTTGCCTGGAAACACCATATATTTT.

The chain's CDR3 is CASSIRQGRGDTQYF. The CDR3 nucleotides are TGTGCCAGCAGCATCCGACAGGGCCGGGGAGATACGCAGTATTTT. The J gene is TRBJ2-3, the V gene TRBV13; 7 bases line up with TRBD1. In germline, CDR1 is PRHDT, CDR2 FYEKMQ (reference sequence). Unmatched junction bases numbered 10, after V lost 5 bases and J lost 5 bases. The CDR3 contains 15 residues.

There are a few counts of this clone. The CDR3 sequence: CASSTSGEEQYF. The CDR3 DNA sequence: TGTGCCAGCAGTACTAGCGGGGAGGAGCAGTACTTC. The gene calls are TRBV21-1 and TRBJ2-7; TRBD2, as called in the table, went unchecked against the DNA. TRBV21-1 is shown as a pseudogene. This CDR3 has 12 amino acids.

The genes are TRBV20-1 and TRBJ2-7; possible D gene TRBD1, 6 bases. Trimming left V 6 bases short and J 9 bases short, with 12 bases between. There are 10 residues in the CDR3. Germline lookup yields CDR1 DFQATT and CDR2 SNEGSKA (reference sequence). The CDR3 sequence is CSAFTGMQYF. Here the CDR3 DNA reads TGCAGTGCCTTCACAGGGATGCAGTACTTC.

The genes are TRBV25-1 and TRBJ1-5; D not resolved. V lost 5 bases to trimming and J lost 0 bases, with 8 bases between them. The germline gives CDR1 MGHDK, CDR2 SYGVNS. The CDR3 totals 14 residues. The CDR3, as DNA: TGTGCCAGCAGTCAAGGGAATAGCAATCAGCCCCAGCATTTT. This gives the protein CASSQGNSNQPQHF.